The 27 T cell receptor beta chains presented below share a single source sample, sequenced in a study of blood T cell repertoires in COVID-19. TCRdb keeps only in-frame clones here, not all; method: immunoSEQ multiplex PCR. The sample lists over 350,000 clones, around 89% occurring once. Sequencing used peripheral blood. The receptor source for this set is a young woman with acute or convalescent COVID-19.

V usage is TRBV9 and J usage is TRBJ1-6; D not certain. CDR1 is SGDLS, CDR2 YYNGEE, per germline. Trimming took 0 bases from V and 8 from J, leaving 9 bases between them. The CDR3 consists of 14 residues. The CDR3 DNA follows: TGTGCCAGCAGCGTAGACTCCCGAGATTCACCCCTCCACTTT. The encoded protein is CASSVDSRDSPLHF.

This clone has just one count. The chain employs TRBV29-1 and TRBJ1-1; 7 bases map to TRBD1. The length of the CDR3 is 13 residues. V was clipped by 5 bases and J by 7 bases; unmatched bases: 10. Per the germline V gene, CDR1 is SQVTM and CDR2 is ANQGSEA. CDR3 residues: CSVQRQGYGEAFF. The CDR3 DNA is TGCAGCGTTCAAAGACAGGGATATGGTGAAGCTTTCTTT.

About this clone: This CDR3 is also generated by other DNA sequences in the sample. The chain employs TRBV6-5 and TRBJ2-7; D gene unclear. Between the trimmed V and J ends, which lost 2 bases and 4 bases, there was a span of 9 bases. CDR1 is MNHEY, CDR2 SVGAGI, per germline. This CDR3 region has 13 residues. CDR3 DNA: TGTGCCAGCAGTTACGGGTCCGGGTACGAGCAGTACTTC. Translated, it gives CASSYGSGYEQYF.

J is TRBJ1-5 and V is TRBV3-1 (or the pseudogene TRBV3-2), with D hard to call. CDR3 length equals 13 residues. The germline V gene has CDR1 LGHDT and CDR2 YNNKEL (reference sequence). The V gene lost 0 bases and the J gene lost 6 bases, with 6 bases spanning the gap. As DNA, the CDR3 is TGTGCCAGCAGCCAAGAAATCGGTCAGCCCCAGCATTTT. Amino acids: CASSQEIGQPQHF.

The CDR3 loop reads CASSLGQGIYGYTF. CDR3 coding DNA: TGTGCCAGCAGTTTGGGACAGGGGATCTATGGCTACACCTTC. V and J are TRBV27 and TRBJ1-2, with 10 positions matching TRBD1. The CDR3 is 14 amino acids. V was pared by 3 bases and J by 4 bases, with 2 bases of the junction left unmatched. The V gene's germline CDR1 is MNHEY and CDR2 SMNVEV (reference sequence).

V and J are TRBV13 and TRBJ1-6; no clear D gene. This CDR3 region has 15 residues. Per germline, CDR1 PRHDT and CDR2 FYEKMQ (reference sequence). V gave up 3 bases and J gave up 0 bases, with 6 bases separating them. The DNA for the CDR3 is TGTGCCAGCAGCTTGGGGAGCTCCTATAATTCACCCCTCCACTTT. Translated: CASSLGSSYNSPLHF.

This clone was counted ten times or more. The rearrangement links TRBV7-9 to TRBJ2-5; the D is unclear. This CDR3 contains 15 residues. Looked up from germline, CDR1 is SEHNR and CDR2 is FQNEAQ (reference sequence). Trimming took 2 bases from V and 4 from J, leaving 14 bases between them. The CDR3 protein is CASSLSSSWAETQYF. For the CDR3, the DNA is TGTGCCAGCAGCTTATCGTCCTCCTGGGCAGAGACCCAGTACTTC.

The chain employs TRBV7-9 and TRBJ1-3; the match to TRBD1 covers 10 bases. The CDR3 is 15 residues long. The ends lost 4 bases at V and 4 bases at J; junction bases unmatched: 4. Germline lookup yields CDR1 SEHNR and CDR2 FQNEAQ (reference sequence). The CDR3: CASSWGQGFGNTIYF. CDR3 nucleotides: TGTGCCAGCAGCTGGGGACAGGGGTTCGGAAACACCATATATTTT. The full variable domain, completed using reference TRBV7-9 and TRBJ1-3, is DTGVSQNPRHKITKRGQNVTFRCDPISEHNRLYWYRQTLGQGPEFLTYFQNEAQLEKSRLLSDRFSAERPKGSFSTLEIQRTEQGDSAMYLCASSWGQGFGNTIYFGEGSWLTVV.

This clone was detected once. The J gene is TRBJ1-2, the V gene TRBV29-1, with 10 bases that match TRBD1. The V segment lost 3 bases and the J segment 2 bases; nucleotides outside the gene matches: 0. The CDR3 is 13 amino acids. Germline V gene data show CDR1 as SQVTM and CDR2 as ANQGSEA. The CDR3: CSVEGQGNYGYTF. CDR3 bases: TGCAGCGTTGAGGGACAGGGGAACTATGGCTACACCTTC.

The rearrangement uses TRBV30 and TRBJ1-2; D is unclear. The CDR3 extends over 15 amino acids. Germline CDR1 GTSNPN, CDR2 SVGIG (reference sequence). V shed 0 bases and J shed 0 bases, with 11 bases lying between them. The CDR3 nucleotides read TGTGCCTGGAGTGTACTTCGCTATTCTAACTATGGCTACACCTTC. Protein product: CAWSVLRYSNYGYTF.

The chain combines TRBV7-3 with TRBJ2-1; 7 positions match TRBD2. The CDR3 sequence is 16 residues long. V lost 8 bases, J lost 6 bases, and 16 bases stayed unmatched. Germline V CDR1 and CDR2: SGHTA, FQGTGA. CDR3 sequence reads: CASGRPSGDVSNEQFF. The CDR3 DNA reads as TGTGCCAGCGGCCGCCCGAGCGGGGACGTGAGCAATGAGCAGTTCTTC.

V gene TRBV5-4 combines with J gene TRBJ1-3; D gene unclear. The CDR3 contains 15 residues. Trimming removed 4 bases at V and 3 bases at J, with 14 bases between. CDR1 and CDR2 from the germline V gene are SGHNT and YYREEE (reference sequence). CDR3 bases: TGTGCCAGCAGCACGAGGTCGGGTGGTGGAAACACCATATATTTT. Encoded protein: CASSTRSGGGNTIYF.

This clone was seen repeatedly, ten times or more. The rearrangement uses TRBV10-1 and TRBJ2-7, with TRBD1 identical over 7 bases. The V segment lost 8 bases and the J segment 7 bases; nucleotides outside the gene matches: 8. The germline gives CDR1 WNHNN, CDR2 SYGVQD (reference sequence). The CDR3 runs to 12 residues. DNA of the CDR3: TGCGCCAGCTCCAGGGGGACAAGTGAGCAGTACTTC. The encoded protein is CASSRGTSEQYF.

V is TRBV21-1 and J is TRBJ1-2; the table's D call, TRBD1, has no DNA check behind it. TRBV21-1 has pseudogene status. There are 13 residues in the CDR3. Here the CDR3 reads CASSKARNYGYTF. The CDR3 region has the DNA TGTGCCAGCAGCAAAGCCAGGAACTATGGCTACACCTTC.

The chain is built from TRBV6-1 and TRBJ2-5; 7 positions match TRBD1. Germline-derived CDR1 and CDR2 are MNHNS and SASEGT. The CDR3 runs to 16 residues. The trim removed 1 base at V and 5 bases at J, leaving 10 bases unmatched. This CDR3 is CASSEGSIGGGETQYF. CDR3 nucleotides: TGTGCCAGCAGTGAAGGATCGATAGGGGGCGGGGAGACCCAGTACTTC.

This chain joins TRBV29-1 and TRBJ2-5; 9 bases are shared with TRBD2. CDR1 and CDR2 (germline): SQVTM, ANQGSEA. The V gene end was trimmed by 6 bases and the J gene end by 2 bases; junction bases not matched to a gene: 7. CDR3 length: 14 amino acids. The CDR3 region has the DNA TGCAGCGTGCGACTAGCGGTGGATCAAGAGACCCAGTACTTC. Amino acids: CSVRLAVDQETQYF. Full variable domain (remainder filled in from reference TRBV29-1 and TRBJ2-5): SAVISQKPSRDICQRGTSLTIQCQVDSQVTMMFWYRQQPGQSLTLIATANQGSEATYESGFVIDKFPISRPNLTFSTLTVSNMSPEDSSIYLCSVRLAVDQETQYFGPGTRLLVL.

CDR3 sequence reads: CASSFLNEKLFF. The CDR3 DNA reads as TGTGCCAGCAGCTTTTTAAATGAAAAACTGTTTTTT. The J gene is TRBJ1-4, the V gene TRBV5-5; D is undetermined. Deletions cut 2 bases from V and 5 bases from J, with 4 bases between. CDR1 SGHKS and CDR2 YYEKEE come from the germline V gene (reference sequence). This CDR3 spans 12 amino acids.

This chain uses TRBV18 with TRBJ1-4, with D tentatively TRBD1 (5 bases). V lost 2 bases, J lost 5 bases, and 9 bases lay in between. The CDR3 consists of 14 residues. Germline CDR1 reads KGHSH; CDR2 reads LQKENI. The CDR3 spells CASSPGSGNEKLFF. As DNA, the CDR3 is TGTGCCAGCTCACCAGGGTCAGGGAATGAAAAACTGTTTTTT.

The chain uses TRBV5-6 and TRBJ2-5; D unresolved. Germline values: CDR1 SGHDT, CDR2 YYEEEE. V dropped 4 bases and J dropped 2 bases, with 9 bases sitting between them. The length of the CDR3 is 13 residues. CDR3 amino acids: CASSLQVQETQYF. In DNA form, the CDR3 reads TGTGCCAGCAGCCTGCAGGTTCAAGAGACCCAGTACTTC. Based on the CDR3 plus reference TRBV5-6 and TRBJ2-5, the full variable domain is DAGVTQSPTHLIKTRGQQVTLRCSPKSGHDTVSWYQQALGQGPQFIFQYYEEEERQRGNFPDRFSGHQFPNYSSELNVNALLLGDSALYLCASSLQVQETQYFGPGTRLLVL.

The CDR3 sequence is CASSYQRDRPYNEQFF. CDR3 DNA sequence: TGTGCCAGCAGTTACCAACGGGACAGGCCTTACAATGAGCAGTTCTTC. This chain connects TRBV6-5 to TRBJ2-1; 8 bases match TRBD1. J lost 4 bases, V lost 2 bases, and 7 bases had no gene match. The CDR3 runs 16 residues. Germline CDR1 is MNHEY and CDR2 is SVGAGI.

The chain employs TRBV28 and TRBJ2-7; 7 bases match TRBD1. Trimming at V came to 6 bases and at J to 4 bases, leaving 15 bases not matched to a gene. The CDR3 sequence is 16 residues long. Looked up from germline, CDR1 is MDHEN and CDR2 is SYDVKM. The CDR3 DNA sequence: TGTGCCAGCAGCCCGGGACAGATCTTCTCGGGGTACGAGCAGTACTTC. Protein product: CASSPGQIFSGYEQYF.

The rearrangement joins TRBV27 to TRBJ2-1, with D possibly matching TRBD2 (5 bases). This CDR3 region has 13 residues. CDR1 is MNHEY, CDR2 SMNVEV, per germline (reference sequence). V dropped 6 bases and J dropped 4 bases, with 10 bases sitting between them. The CDR3: CASRRAPYNEQFF. CDR3 in DNA: TGTGCCAGCAGGCGGGCCCCATACAATGAGCAGTTCTTC.

The chain has TRBV24-1 and TRBJ1-3; no clear D. The CDR3 consists of 14 residues. V lost 0 bases and J 4 bases, leaving 6 bases between the germline ends. Looked up from germline, CDR1 is KGHDR and CDR2 is SFDVKD. The CDR3 loop reads CATSDLPRGNTIYF. The CDR3 nucleotides are TGTGCCACCAGTGATTTGCCCAGAGGAAACACCATATATTTT.

V gene TRBV2 combines with J gene TRBJ1-3; D may be TRBD1 (6 bases). Trimming took off 6 bases at V and 0 bases at J, with 15 bases between the two ends. Germline loops: CDR1 SNHLY, CDR2 FYNNEI. This CDR3 has 16 amino acids. CDR3 residues: CASRGMDSSSGNTIYF. CDR3 bases: TGTGCCAGCAGGGGCATGGACAGCTCCTCTGGAAACACCATATATTTT.

The DNA of the CDR3 is TGCGCCAGCAGCGTCCAGGGTGGGGACACCGGGGAGCTGTTTTTT. This sequence encodes CASSVQGGDTGELFF. The chain employs TRBV5-1 and TRBJ2-2, with D perhaps matching TRBD1 (5 bases). Germline V gene data show CDR1 as SGHRS and CDR2 as YFSETQ. There are 15 residues in the CDR3. V was trimmed by 4 bases and J by 3 bases, leaving 13 bases between them. Complete variable domain (other parts from reference TRBV5-1 and TRBJ2-2): KAGVTQTPRYLIKTRGQQVTLSCSPISGHRSVSWYQQTPGQGLQFLFEYFSETQRNKGNFPGRFSGRQFSNSRSEMNVSTLELGDSALYLCASSVQGGDTGELFFGEGSRLTVL.

The J gene is TRBJ1-2, the V gene TRBV29-1; D is unresolved. Germline CDR1 is SQVTM and CDR2 is ANQGSEA. This CDR3 contains 11 residues. Trimming left V 1 base short and J 6 bases short, with 6 bases between. For the CDR3, the DNA is TGCAGCGTTGAAGGCGGGGATGGCTACACCTTC. Protein sequence: CSVEGGDGYTF.

The J gene is TRBJ1-2, the V gene TRBV18; no clear D. Germline V gene sequence: CDR1 KGHSH, CDR2 LQKENI. The CDR3 spans 11 residues. V was clipped by 5 bases and J by 4 bases, with 5 bases between them. The CDR3 is CASSAGYGYTF. For the CDR3, the DNA is TGTGCCAGCTCAGCGGGCTATGGCTACACCTTC.